This TCR beta chain was found in a study of kidney transplant recipient with SARS-CoV-2 infection. This clonotype was counted ten times or more. TCRdb reprocessed the reads via MiXCR and lists one record per CDR3 protein. Among under 300,000 distinct CDR3 sequences, around 26% were seen once, and the ten largest hold roughly 7%. The V end lost 7 bases, the J end lost 7 bases, and 23 bases lay between the germline ends. There are 16 residues in the CDR3. V and J are TRBV12-3 or TRBV12-4 and TRBJ2-1, with a possible D match to TRBD1 (7 bases). Sample: a blood sample, taken at baseline and between days 110 and 120 from a kidney transplant recipient. This receptor was identified in a male patient in his thirties who had COVID-19 and was a kidney transplant recipient. Some T cells may trace back to the graft donor. CDR3 protein: CASTLNWARGRNEQFF. The DNA for the CDR3 is TGTGCCAGCACTCTAAACTGGGCCAGGGGGAGGAATGAGCAGTTCTTC.